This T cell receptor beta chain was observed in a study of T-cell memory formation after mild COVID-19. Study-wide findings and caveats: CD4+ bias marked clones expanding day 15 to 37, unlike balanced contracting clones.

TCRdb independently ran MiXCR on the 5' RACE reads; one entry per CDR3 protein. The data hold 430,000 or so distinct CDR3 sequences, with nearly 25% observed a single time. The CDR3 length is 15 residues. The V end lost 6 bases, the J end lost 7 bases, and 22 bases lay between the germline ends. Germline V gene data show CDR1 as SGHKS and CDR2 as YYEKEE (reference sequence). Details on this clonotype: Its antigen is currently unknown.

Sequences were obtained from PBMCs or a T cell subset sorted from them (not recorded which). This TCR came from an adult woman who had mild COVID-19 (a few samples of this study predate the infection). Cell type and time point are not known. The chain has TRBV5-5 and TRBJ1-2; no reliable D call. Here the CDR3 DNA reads TGTGCCAGCAATAGGCTGCAAGAGAGATCGGGTGGCTACACCTTC. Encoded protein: CASNRLQERSGGYTF.